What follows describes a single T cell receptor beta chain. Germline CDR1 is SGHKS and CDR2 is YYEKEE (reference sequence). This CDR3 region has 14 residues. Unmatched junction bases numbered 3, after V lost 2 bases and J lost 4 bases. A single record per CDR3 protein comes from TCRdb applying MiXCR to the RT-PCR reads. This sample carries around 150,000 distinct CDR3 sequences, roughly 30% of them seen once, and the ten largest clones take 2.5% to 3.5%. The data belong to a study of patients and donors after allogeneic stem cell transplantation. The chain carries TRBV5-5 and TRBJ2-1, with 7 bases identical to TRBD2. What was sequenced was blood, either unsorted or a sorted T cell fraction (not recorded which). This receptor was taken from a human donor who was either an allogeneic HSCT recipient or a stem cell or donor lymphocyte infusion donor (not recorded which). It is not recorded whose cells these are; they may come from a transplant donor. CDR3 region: CASSLGTTYNEQFF. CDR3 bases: TGTGCCAGCAGCTTAGGGACTACTTACAATGAGCAGTTCTTC.